Following are 32 T cell receptor beta chains from one sample sequenced in a study of T cell responses to AZD1222 COVID-19 vaccine. Sequencing was performed with immunoSEQ multiplex PCR; in TCRdb, only in-frame clones are kept and a portion is missing. The table lists roughly 120,000 clones, 85% to 95% of them singletons. The sample consisted of peripheral blood, taken on day 0 of AZD1222 vaccination. The origin of the receptors is an adult in good health.

The chain has TRBV3-1 (or the pseudogene TRBV3-2) and TRBJ1-2; 8 bases line up with TRBD1. V was pared by 2 bases and J by 6 bases, with 11 bases of the junction left unmatched. CDR3 size: 16 residues. Germline V gene data show CDR1 as LGHDT and CDR2 as YNNKEL (reference sequence). The CDR3 DNA follows: TGTGCCAGCAGCCAACATACAACGACAGGGGTAAATGGCTACACCTTC. It codes for CASSQHTTTGVNGYTF.

The chain uses TRBV11-3 and TRBJ2-2, with a weak D call TRBD1 (6 bases). This CDR3 comprises 16 residues. The germline V and J ends were trimmed by 5 bases and 3 bases, with 16 bases remaining between them. Germline values: CDR1 SGHNT, CDR2 YENEEA. The CDR3 DNA is TGTGCCAGCAGCCAAGGACAGCCTAGGGACACCGGGGAGCTGTTTTTT. The encoded protein is CASSQGQPRDTGELFF. The whole variable domain, filled in from reference TRBV11-3 and TRBJ2-2, reads EAGVVQSPRYKIIEKKQPVAFWCNPISGHNTLYWYLQNLGQGPELLIRYENEEAVDDSQLPKDRFSAERLKGVDSTLKIQPAELGDSAVYLCASSQGQPRDTGELFFGEGSRLTVL.

This chain joins TRBV2 and TRBJ2-6; D unclear. V shed 6 bases and J shed 12 bases, with 6 bases lying between them. There are 10 residues in the CDR3. Germline assignment: CDR1 SNHLY and CDR2 FYNNEI. This CDR3 reads CASSASVLTF. The CDR3 DNA reads as TGTGCCAGCAGCGCCTCCGTCCTGACTTTC.

This chain joins TRBV7-8 and TRBJ1-2; D unresolved. The V gene lost 5 bases and the J gene lost 4 bases, with 8 bases spanning the gap. In germline, CDR1 is SGHVS, CDR2 FQNEAQ. CDR3 size: 12 residues. CDR3 loop: CASSATGYGYTF. DNA for the CDR3: TGTGCCAGCAGCGCTACGGGCTATGGCTACACCTTC.

The chain combines TRBV19 with TRBJ2-2; D uncertain. Trimming removed 5 bases at V and 4 bases at J, with 8 bases between. This CDR3 is built from 13 residues. Germline V gene data show CDR1 as LNHDA and CDR2 as SQIVND (reference sequence). Written as DNA, the CDR3 is TGTGCCAGTAGTCCGTACGGCACCGGGGAGCTGTTTTTT. It specifies CASSPYGTGELFF.

The chain carries TRBV27 and TRBJ2-2; D uncertain. The CDR3 consists of 15 residues. Germline CDR1 and CDR2: MNHEY and SMNVEV (reference sequence). Trimming cost V 3 bases and J 4 bases, with 12 bases left between them. The CDR3 protein is CASSFYPPTTGELFF. The CDR3 region has the DNA TGTGCCAGCAGTTTCTACCCTCCGACCACCGGGGAGCTGTTTTTT.

The rearrangement joins TRBV18 to TRBJ2-1; D not resolved. The V end lost 0 bases, the J end lost 5 bases, and 14 bases lay between the germline ends. The CDR3 has 16 amino acids. The germline V gene has CDR1 KGHSH and CDR2 LQKENI. CDR3 DNA sequence: TGTGCCAGCTCACCACCACTGGGGTCGGTGAACAATGAGCAGTTCTTC. It codes for CASSPPLGSVNNEQFF.

The rearrangement links TRBV20-1 to TRBJ2-7; either TRBD1 or TRBD2 may fit D (5 bases each). CDR1 and CDR2 from the germline V gene are DFQATT and SNEGSKA (reference sequence). The CDR3 extends over 11 amino acids. The V and J ends lost 1 base and 7 bases respectively, with 8 bases between them. The CDR3 reads CSARGWGEQYF. The CDR3 DNA reads TGCAGTGCTAGAGGCTGGGGGGAGCAGTACTTC.

The chain recombines TRBV7-9 with TRBJ1-2; tentatively, D is TRBD1 (6 bases). V was shortened by 1 base and J by 8 bases, with 11 bases between the two germline ends. CDR3 length: 13 residues. Germline values: CDR1 SEHNR, CDR2 FQNEAQ (reference sequence). CDR3 in amino acids: CASSLDRVVGYTF. CDR3 DNA sequence: TGTGCCAGCAGCTTAGACAGGGTTGTCGGCTACACCTTC.

The gene calls are TRBV11-2 and TRBJ1-1; 7 positions agree with TRBD1. CDR1 SGHAT and CDR2 FQNNGV come from the germline V gene. The V segment lost 1 base and the J segment 4 bases; nucleotides outside the gene matches: 6. This CDR3 has 15 residues. The CDR3 DNA follows: TGTGCCAGCAGCTTAGTTGAGGGGGCGGGCACTGAAGCTTTCTTT. Protein sequence: CASSLVEGAGTEAFF.

The chain employs TRBV12-3 or TRBV12-4 and TRBJ2-1; 8 nucleotides line up with TRBD2. This CDR3 contains 13 residues. The V and J ends lost 5 bases and 9 bases, in that order; junction bases with no gene match: 6. The CDR3 loop is CASSPSGSSEQFF. The CDR3 nucleotides read TGTGCCAGCAGTCCCAGCGGGAGTTCTGAGCAGTTCTTC.

The chain joins TRBV2 to TRBJ2-7, with D possibly matching TRBD1 (5 bases). V was shortened by 2 bases and J by 4 bases, with 12 bases between the two germline ends. This CDR3 contains 14 residues. CDR1 and CDR2 (germline): SNHLY, FYNNEI. The CDR3 sequence: CASSEWGPGYEQYF. The CDR3 nucleotides are TGTGCCAGCAGTGAATGGGGCCCCGGATACGAGCAGTACTTC.

The count of this clone is one. The V call is TRBV11-3, the J call TRBJ2-1, with a tentative D call TRBD2 (6 bases). CDR1 is SGHNT and CDR2 is YENEEA in the germline V gene. V was shortened by 8 bases and J by 6 bases, with 17 bases between the two germline ends. The CDR3 loop spans 14 amino acids. The CDR3 nucleotides read TGTGCCAGCTCCCGAGGAGGGGAAGTCAATGAGCAGTTCTTC. Its protein product is CASSRGGEVNEQFF.

The chain uses TRBV28 and TRBJ1-1; D gene unclear. Germline values: CDR1 MDHEN, CDR2 SYDVKM. V dropped 8 bases and J dropped 1 base, with 11 bases sitting between them. The CDR3 sequence is 13 residues long. The CDR3 is CASAPRGNTEAFF. CDR3 coding DNA: TGTGCCAGCGCCCCTCGCGGGAACACTGAAGCTTTCTTT.

The CDR3 reads CASSLGTGGNGNQPQHF. In nucleotides, the CDR3 is TGTGCCAGCAGCTTGGGGACAGGGGGAAATGGCAATCAGCCCCAGCATTTT. The chain is built from TRBV5-8 and TRBJ1-5; TRBD1 aligns across 10 bases. CDR3 size: 17 residues. The germline gives CDR1 SGHTS, CDR2 YDEGEE. The V gene end was trimmed by 0 bases and the J gene end by 2 bases; junction bases not matched to a gene: 5.

The CDR3 protein is CAWSPPRQGSSYNEQFF. CDR3 DNA: TGTGCCTGGAGCCCTCCCAGACAGGGAAGCTCCTACAATGAGCAGTTCTTC. The chain joins TRBV30 to TRBJ2-1; 7 bases line up with TRBD1. CDR3 length: 17 amino acids. Trimming took 3 bases from V and 0 from J; bases not matched to a gene: 11. Germline CDR1 GTSNPN, CDR2 SVGIG (reference sequence).

The chain is built from TRBV7-9 and TRBJ1-1; 7 nucleotides line up with TRBD1. The CDR3 contains 16 residues. Germline lookup yields CDR1 SEHNR and CDR2 FQNEAQ (reference sequence). Unmatched junction bases numbered 14, after V lost 5 bases and J lost 5 bases. Written as DNA, the CDR3 is TGTGCCAGCAGCACCTCTCGGGGGGAACAGGGGACTGAAGCTTTCTTT. It specifies CASSTSRGEQGTEAFF.

This sequence joins TRBV7-3 and TRBJ2-3; D gene uncertain. The CDR3 is 12 residues long. The V gene lost 1 base and the J gene lost 4 bases, with 3 bases spanning the gap. The germline CDR1 and CDR2 sequences are SGHTA and FQGTGA. The CDR3 sequence is CASSLNSDTQYF. For the CDR3, the DNA is TGTGCCAGCAGCTTAAACTCAGATACGCAGTATTTT. Looking up the rest from reference TRBV7-3 and TRBJ2-3 gives the full variable domain: GAGVSQTPSNKVTEKGKYVELRCDPISGHTALYWYRQSLGQGPEFLIYFQGTGAADDSGLPNDRFFAVRPEGSVSTLKIQRTERGDSAVYLCASSLNSDTQYFGPGTRLTVL.

The CDR3 is CASSVVDTSYNSPLHF. The DNA of the CDR3 is TGTGCCAGCAGCGTAGTAGACACGTCCTATAATTCACCCCTCCACTTT. V usage is TRBV9 and J usage is TRBJ1-6, with D unresolved. CDR3 length: 16 amino acids. Trimming pared 0 bases from V and 1 base from J, leaving 8 bases between. Germline CDR1 and CDR2: SGDLS and YYNGEE.

The chain combines TRBV30 with TRBJ1-5; 9 bases match TRBD1. Germline V gene lookup returns CDR1 GTSNPN and CDR2 SVGIG (reference sequence). The CDR3 runs 18 residues. V was clipped by 3 bases and J by 2 bases; unmatched bases: 14. This CDR3 reads CAWRSKGQGYYGNQPQHF. The CDR3 DNA is TGTGCCTGGAGGTCTAAGGGACAGGGATATTATGGCAATCAGCCCCAGCATTTT.

The chain is built from TRBV30 and TRBJ1-2; D gene unclear. Germline CDR1 reads GTSNPN; CDR2 reads SVGIG (reference sequence). Trimming stripped 5 bases from V and 1 base from J, with 8 bases between. CDR3 length: 12 residues. The CDR3 region is CAWSGSNYGYTF. The CDR3 DNA is TGTGCCTGGTCAGGCAGTAACTATGGCTACACCTTC.

V usage is TRBV28 and J usage is TRBJ1-5, with D possibly TRBD1 on 5 matching bases. The V end was cut by 6 bases, the J end by 0 bases, with 15 bases between. Germline V gene sequence: CDR1 MDHEN, CDR2 SYDVKM. There are 16 residues in the CDR3. The CDR3 loop is CASSPSGRDSNQPQHF. The CDR3 bases are TGTGCCAGCAGCCCCAGTGGCAGGGATAGCAATCAGCCCCAGCATTTT.

CDR3 DNA: TGTGCCAGCTCACCATTTTCGGGGTCAACCTACAATGAGCAGTTCTTC. As protein: CASSPFSGSTYNEQFF. The rearrangement joins TRBV18 to TRBJ2-1; D perhaps matches TRBD2 (5 bases). Trimming cost V 2 bases and J 2 bases, with 13 bases left between them. This CDR3 is 16 amino acids long. Looked up from germline, CDR1 is KGHSH and CDR2 is LQKENI. The complete variable domain, with remaining parts taken from reference TRBV18 and TRBJ2-1, reads NAGVMQNPRHLVRRRGQEARLRCSPMKGHSHVYWYRQLPEEGLKFMVYLQKENIIDESGMPKERFSAEFPKEGPSILRIQQVVRGDSAAYFCASSPFSGSTYNEQFFGPGTRLTVL.

The V call is TRBV7-3, the J call TRBJ1-2; 7 nucleotides match TRBD1. CDR1 SGHTA and CDR2 FQGTGA come from the germline V gene. The CDR3 runs to 15 residues. Unmatched junction bases numbered 10, after V lost 5 bases and J lost 4 bases. CDR3 DNA sequence: TGTGCCAGCAGCCCTGGACCTCCAGGGGGCTATGGCTACACCTTC. Protein product: CASSPGPPGGYGYTF.

The V call is TRBV6-1, the J call TRBJ2-7, with a tentative D call TRBD2 (6 bases). The CDR3 runs to 16 residues. Trimming shortened V by 2 bases and J by 3 bases, and 17 bases separated the two germline ends. Germline CDR1 is MNHNS and CDR2 is SASEGT. As DNA, the CDR3 is TGTGCCAGCAGTGAATCCTACTCGGGACTGTTCTACGAGCAGTACTTC. The encoded protein is CASSESYSGLFYEQYF.

The V call is TRBV5-8, the J call TRBJ1-5; no clear D. The length of the CDR3 is 11 residues. Germline V gives CDR1 SGHTS, CDR2 YDEGEE. Trimming pared 4 bases from V and 7 bases from J, leaving 6 bases between. The CDR3 sequence is CASSVGQPQHF. The CDR3 DNA sequence: TGTGCCAGCAGCGTAGGCCAGCCCCAGCATTTT.

The chain carries TRBV30 and TRBJ2-7; D is ambiguous. Trimming took 0 bases from V and 5 from J, leaving 8 bases between them. The CDR3 spans 12 residues. CDR1 is GTSNPN, CDR2 SVGIG, per germline (reference sequence). This chain's CDR3 is CAWSVFDNEQYF. The DNA for the CDR3 is TGTGCCTGGAGTGTATTCGATAACGAGCAGTACTTC.

The chain is built from TRBV30 and TRBJ2-3, with 9 nucleotides matching TRBD2. V lost 0 bases and J lost 4; bases outside the gene matches: 8. The CDR3 contains 16 residues. CDR1 and CDR2 from the germline V gene are GTSNPN and SVGIG (reference sequence). The DNA for the CDR3 is TGTGCCTGGAGTGTCTTTGAGCGGGAGGCCTCAGATACGCAGTATTTT. It yields the protein CAWSVFEREASDTQYF. Supplemented by reference TRBV30 and TRBJ2-3, the full variable domain reads SQTIHQWPATLVQPVGSPLSLECTVEGTSNPNLYWYRQAAGRGLQLLFYSVGIGQISSEVPQNLSASRPQDRQFILSSKKLLLSDSGFYLCAWSVFEREASDTQYFGPGTRLTVL.

This chain joins TRBV6-1 and TRBJ1-3, with D unclear. V lost 1 base and J lost 1, with 8 bases in between. From germline, CDR1 is MNHNS and CDR2 SASEGT. The CDR3 is 15 amino acids. CDR3 protein: CASSEVVTSGNTIYF. The CDR3 DNA follows: TGTGCCAGCAGTGAAGTCGTAACATCTGGAAACACCATATATTTT.

CDR3 amino acids: CASSEFGSDSPEAFF. In nucleotides, the CDR3 is TGTGCCAGCAGTGAATTCGGGTCGGACTCGCCTGAAGCTTTCTTT. This chain links TRBV25-1 with TRBJ1-1; D is uncertain. The CDR3 contains 15 residues. Germline CDR1 is MGHDK and CDR2 is SYGVNS. V lost 1 base to trimming and J lost 6 bases, with 15 bases between them.

The rearrangement uses TRBV5-1 and TRBJ2-5; D ambiguous. V was shortened by 3 bases and J by 5 bases, with 14 bases between the two germline ends. The CDR3 spans 14 residues. Germline V gene lookup returns CDR1 SGHRS and CDR2 YFSETQ. In DNA, the CDR3 is TGCGCCAGCAGCTCCACTGGGCCCGGTGAGACCCAGTACTTC. Encoded protein: CASSSTGPGETQYF.

The chain combines TRBV28 with TRBJ1-1; D remains ambiguous. Germline V lookup: CDR1 MDHEN, CDR2 SYDVKM. With 6 bases removed from V and 1 base from J, the gap between germline ends came to 12 bases. The CDR3 spans 14 residues. The CDR3 region has the DNA TGTGCCAGCAGCCGGATACATAGGAACACTGAAGCTTTCTTT. Amino acid sequence: CASSRIHRNTEAFF.